This TCR beta chain originates from a study of metastatic and nonmetastatic thyroid tumors. Points from the study as a whole: The reported finding was significantly higher TCR beta diversity in malignant thyroid tumors relative to benign nodules, in blood and tumor.

This clone was picked up many times. Antigen: not known. TCRdb used MiXCR to call clones anew from the PCR reads. The sample holds more than 85,000 clones, less than 10% seen once. Patients had received no treatment of any kind before thyroid surgery. The CDR3 loop spans 15 amino acids. Germline-derived CDR1 and CDR2 are MNHNS and SASEGT. Trimming took 6 bases from V and 0 from J, leaving 14 bases between them. Sequenced input: blood. The J gene is TRBJ1-1, the V gene TRBV6-1; tentative D call: TRBD1 (5 bases). This receptor was obtained from a female donor with papillary thyroid cancer or a benign thyroid nodule (not recorded which). Some clones in this sample may be carry-over from other donors' samples. CDR3 DNA sequence: TGTGCCAGCAGCTCCAATCCACAGGTGAACACTGAAGCTTTCTTT. It encodes CASSSNPQVNTEAFF.